Listed here are 13 T cell receptor beta chains from one sample, sequenced in a study of T cell repertoires in cytomegalovirus infection. MiXCR, run by TCRdb on the reads, gives a single entry per CDR3 protein. Here the sample spans approximately 110,000 distinct CDR3 sequences, roughly 30% being singletons. Their antigens remain unidentified. This specimen was CD8+ T cells from cultured PBMCs, taken from culture after CMV antigen stimulation. The receptors shown here come from a human donor in good health (CMV status not recorded). Some clones in this sample may be carry-over from other donors' samples.

On this clonotype: At one end, the junction sequence differs from germline, possibly due to a read error. V usage is TRBV2 and J usage is TRBJ2-5, with no clear D. CDR1 SNHLY and CDR2 FYNNEI come from the germline V gene. The CDR3 length is 11 residues. The CDR3 region is CASSQAETQYF. The CDR3 nucleotides read TGTGCCAGCAGTCAAGCGGAGACCCAGTACTTC.

V usage is TRBV3-1 and J usage is TRBJ1-2; 9 positions agree with TRBD1. Germline assignment: CDR1 LGHDT and CDR2 YNNKEL (reference sequence). The CDR3 sequence is 14 residues long. Trimming removed 1 base from V and 4 bases from J; junction bases left unmatched: 1. This CDR3 reads CASSQGDRAYGYTF. The DNA of the CDR3 is TGTGCCAGCAGCCAAGGGGACAGGGCCTATGGCTACACCTTC.

The chain carries TRBV12-3 or TRBV12-4 and TRBJ2-7; perhaps TRBD2 as D (6 bases). This CDR3 region has 12 residues. Deletions cut 5 bases from V and 7 bases from J, with 12 bases between. CDR3 protein: CASSPGTLEQYF. Here the CDR3 DNA reads TGTGCCAGCAGTCCCGGGACTTTGGAGCAGTACTTC.

This chain uses TRBV4-1 with TRBJ2-7; no clear D. Germline V gives CDR1 MGHRA, CDR2 YSYEKL. Between the trimmed V and J ends, which lost 0 bases and 2 bases, there was a span of 14 bases. The CDR3 has 16 residues. The CDR3 here is CASSQDPSGVPYEQYF. CDR3 nucleotide sequence: TGCGCCAGCAGCCAAGACCCGAGTGGGGTCCCCTACGAGCAGTACTTC.

The CDR3 nucleotides are TGTGCCAGCAGCCAAGATCAGGAGACGCCTGAAGCTTTCTTT. It translates to CASSQDQETPEAFF. The chain is built from TRBV4-2 and TRBJ1-1; D unresolved. The CDR3 sequence is 14 residues long. Germline V gives CDR1 LGHNA, CDR2 YNFKEQ. V dropped 0 bases and J dropped 6 bases, with 11 bases sitting between them.

This clonotype was counted ten times or more. The chain links TRBV12-3 or TRBV12-4 to TRBJ2-3; TRBD1 matches at 8 bases. With 5 bases clipped from V and 2 bases from J, the junction kept 9 bases outside the gene matches. The CDR3 has 16 residues. The DNA of the CDR3 is TGTGCCAGCAGTGCCCCGGGACAGGACGCCACAGATACGCAGTATTTT. As protein: CASSAPGQDATDTQYF.

The genes are TRBV10-3 and TRBJ1-6, with D unclear. Germline V gene data show CDR1 as ENHRY and CDR2 as SYGVKD. V shed 0 bases and J shed 0 bases, with 6 bases lying between them. This CDR3 is built from 16 residues. CDR3 nucleotide sequence: TGTGCCATCAGTGAGTCGAGGAGCTCCTATAATTCACCCCTCCACTTT. It encodes CAISESRSSYNSPLHF.

This clonotype was seen a few times. V gene TRBV12-3 or TRBV12-4 combines with J gene TRBJ2-7; TRBD1 is a possible D gene (7 bases). V was clipped by 6 bases and J by 6 bases, with 12 bases between them. This CDR3 region has 12 residues. The CDR3 loop is CASRVQGGEQYF. The CDR3 DNA reads TGTGCCAGCAGAGTCCAGGGGGGCGAGCAGTACTTC.

The V and J genes are TRBV27 and TRBJ2-1; D is perhaps TRBD1 (5 bases). The CDR3 loop spans 13 amino acids. CDR1 and CDR2 from the germline V gene are MNHEY and SMNVEV (reference sequence). V was pared by 2 bases and J by 8 bases, with 10 bases between. The CDR3: CASSLTDNYEQFF. The CDR3 bases are TGTGCCAGCAGTTTAACGGACAACTATGAGCAGTTCTTC.

This clonotype has more than one count but fewer than ten. J is TRBJ1-5 and V is TRBV28; D is unclear. Germline V gene sequence: CDR1 MDHEN, CDR2 SYDVKM. V dropped 3 bases and J dropped 5 bases, with 8 bases sitting between them. There are 13 residues in the CDR3. CDR3 bases: TGTGCCAGCAGTTTGTTGTGGGATCAGCCCCAGCATTTT. It specifies CASSLLWDQPQHF.

The rearrangement uses TRBV27 and TRBJ2-1, with D perhaps assigned TRBD1 or TRBD2 (5 bases each). Germline CDR1 is MNHEY and CDR2 is SMNVEV (reference sequence). The length of the CDR3 is 15 residues. Trimming took off 8 bases at V and 2 bases at J, with 16 bases between the two ends. CDR3 sequence: CASALTPGPYNEQFF. CDR3 nucleotides: TGTGCCAGCGCACTCACCCCGGGACCCTACAATGAGCAGTTCTTC.

This chain connects TRBV7-9 to TRBJ2-1; D is possibly TRBD1 (6 bases). Trimming left V 10 bases short and J 4 bases short, with 17 bases between. The CDR3 has 14 residues. Germline V gene sequence: CDR1 SEHNR, CDR2 FQNEAQ (reference sequence). CDR3 DNA sequence: TGTGCCACCCCCGGGACACAAACTTACAATGAGCAGTTCTTC. It codes for CATPGTQTYNEQFF. Filled out from reference TRBV7-9 and TRBJ2-1, the complete variable domain reads DTGVSQNPRHKITKRGQNVTFRCDPISEHNRLYWYRQTLGQGPEFLTYFQNEAQLEKSRLLSDRFSAERPKGSFSTLEIQRTEQGDSAMYLCATPGTQTYNEQFFGPGTRLTVL.

This clonotype was seen a handful of times. The chain uses TRBV27 and TRBJ1-6, with TRBD1 matching over 9 bases. V lost 5 bases and J lost 7; bases outside the gene matches: 3. Germline lookup yields CDR1 MNHEY and CDR2 SMNVEV (reference sequence). The length of the CDR3 is 14 residues. CDR3 sequence (DNA): TGTGCCAGCAGTCCCGGGACAGGGAATTCACCCCTCCACTTT. Protein product: CASSPGTGNSPLHF.